This T cell receptor beta chain was recovered during a study of early T cells in non-severe SARS-CoV-2 infection. This CDR3 comprises 12 residues. V was shortened by 1 base and J by 8 bases, with 6 bases between the two germline ends. Germline V gene sequence: CDR1 SEHNR, CDR2 FQNEAQ (reference sequence). TCRdb recomputed calls from the 5' RACE reads with MiXCR, one row per CDR3 protein. The repertoire holds fewer than 40,000 distinct CDR3 sequences, roughly 5.7% seen once, with about 5.5% in the top ten. This TCR was recovered from an adult who was a healthcare worker with PCR-confirmed SARS-CoV-2 infection or an uninfected control (not recorded which). Sequencing used whole blood. The rearrangement links TRBV7-9 to TRBJ2-4; D is perhaps TRBD2 (5 bases). The CDR3 nucleotides read TGTGCCAGCAGCTTAGTGGAGGACATTCAGTACTTC. Translated, it gives CASSLVEDIQYF.